This T cell receptor (beta chain) was sequenced for a study of blood T cell repertoires in COVID-19. Looking at the study overall: Samples taken during acute and convalescent COVID-19 were collected in the United States, Italy and Spain.

V gave up 4 bases and J gave up 5 bases, with 9 bases separating them. The germline CDR1 and CDR2 sequences are MDHEN and SYDVKM. The CDR3 has 14 amino acids. Authors' methods: Quantification of nucleated cells was approximated via reference gene primer amplification. Sequencing was performed with immunoSEQ multiplex PCR; in TCRdb, only in-frame clones are kept and a portion is missing. Clone size and the V and J calls come from that table; the DNA yielded D and trimming. The sample includes a few hundred thousand clones, 91% of them seen just once. Living in 24 US areas, the participants were between about 18 and 100 years of age. Participant reports of clinical history set cohort assignment.

Sequencing input: PBMCs or T cells enriched from blood (not recorded which). This TCR was sampled from a human donor in a cohort exposed to, infected with or recovered from COVID-19 (not recorded which). The donor label of this sample is uncertain. The V and J genes are TRBV28 and TRBJ1-6; possibly TRBD1 for D (5 bases). The CDR3 DNA sequence: TGTGCCAGCAGTTCGGGACTCCATAATTCACCCCTCCACTTT. Translation: CASSSGLHNSPLHF.